This is a list of T cell receptor beta chains from one sample in a study of OX40 agonist ivuxolimab in advanced cancers. The assay was immunoSEQ multiplex PCR, and TCRdb's table has in-frame clones only and misses some. The top ten hold less than 5% of the sample, which has about 36,000 clones, approximately 90% seen once. Sequenced material: CD4+ or CD8+ T cells sorted from blood, taken in a trial of the OX40 agonist ivuxolimab. Receptor source: an adult with an advanced solid tumor such as melanoma, head and neck, liver or kidney cancer. Each CDR3 is given with its conserved first and last residue. Not every row has a clone size; where given, it reads once, few, many or a size class.

v_gene,j_gene,abundance,CDR3aa
TRBV7-9,TRBJ2-1,medium-sized,CASIPGGGGPTRHEQFF
TRBV19,TRBJ2-5,-,CASSTTVNQETQYF
TRBV15,TRBJ2-4,-,CATSRTGGVDIQYF
TRBV4-1,TRBJ2-4,-,CASSQDDRGRGYIQYF
TRBV9,TRBJ1-4,-,CASSAHTATNEKLFF
TRBV7-2,TRBJ2-1,-,CASSPRPIRQGRNEQFF
TRBV7-3,TRBJ2-7,-,CASSLGPASGGYEQYF
TRBV29-1,TRBJ2-5,-,CSVEDQVDFWPTSGSQETQYF
TRBV28,TRBJ2-3,-,CASSLGWGYYTDTQYF
TRBV5-5,TRBJ2-1,-,CASSFEISPLNEQFF
TRBV6-5,TRBJ2-3,-,CASSHRAAGDTQYF
TRBV30,TRBJ2-5,-,CAWSGLAGGLSQETQYF
TRBV18,TRBJ2-1,-,CASSPPAGSGREYHNEQFF
TRBV11-1,TRBJ1-1,medium-sized,CASSLTSEAFF
TRBV30,TRBJ1-4,-,CAWSDYTQVREKLFF
TRBV6-1,TRBJ1-5,-,CASSEAVDRDNQPQHF
TRBV27,TRBJ2-1,-,CASSPYSLRERGHRVDEQFF
TRBV11-2,TRBJ2-4,once,CASSPWDGLKNIQYF
TRBV5-5,TRBJ1-5,-,CASSHRASLNQPQHF
TRBV27,TRBJ1-1,-,CASSLFGGADTEAFF
TRBV5-6,TRBJ2-2,-,CASTGGLLGPPGELFF
TRBV13,TRBJ2-7,-,CASALTGLSYEQYF
TRBV5-4,TRBJ2-7,-,CASSFGLDGVEGQYF
TRBV6-6,TRBJ2-3,-,CASRGGRGRTDTQYF
TRBV18,TRBJ1-2,-,CASSPIQGNYGYTF
TRBV19,TRBJ1-5,-,CASSLNNLNQPQHF
TRBV5-1,TRBJ1-2,once,CASSYRELTDYYGYTF
TRBV6-1,TRBJ2-5,-,CASSEEGRERETQYF
TRBV9,TRBJ2-3,once,CASSAEGAHISTDTQYF
TRBV5-1,TRBJ2-3,-,CASSLSGNPLDTQYF
TRBV10-3,TRBJ1-3,-,CAISGQGAVNTIYF
TRBV5-6,-,-,CASSADRTSSYEQYF
TRBV14,TRBJ2-7,-,CASSLPGQGTYEQYF
TRBV7-2,TRBJ1-2,-,CASSLDGFYGYTF
TRBV2,TRBJ2-7,once,CASRRQGGEQYF
TRBV18,TRBJ1-1,-,CASSPRGNTEAFF
TRBV30,TRBJ2-2,once,CAWSVPPNTGELFF
TRBV9,TRBJ2-3,-,CASDEAGIALLGGTQYF
TRBV5-1,TRBJ2-7,-,CASSLGLAGFYEQYF
TRBV18,TRBJ1-1,few,CASSPQGQTEAFF
TRBV5-1,TRBJ1-5,-,CASSLTGVSNQPQHF
TRBV19,TRBJ2-5,-,CASRRVNQETQYF
TRBV6-1,TRBJ2-6,once,CASSGIGSGANVLTF
TRBV6-6,TRBJ2-7,-,CASTLSAGAGEQYF
TRBV7-3,TRBJ2-5,-,CASSPNRGLETQYF
TRBV18,TRBJ2-5,-,CASSPLSAAKETQYF
TRBV6-5,TRBJ2-7,-,CASSRNSGSSYEQYF
TRBV28,TRBJ1-5,-,CASSLGPLKPQHF
TRBV19,TRBJ1-5,-,CASGQSPRVGIGQPQHF
TRBV10-3,TRBJ2-5,once,CAISDSKETQYF
TRBV6-5,TRBJ2-5,-,CASSYWSEVRETQYF
TRBV10-2,TRBJ2-3,-,CASRLAGGRTDTQYF
TRBV7-9,TRBJ2-5,-,CASSITNRGGQETQYF
TRBV27,TRBJ2-7,-,CASSFDRVRFYEQYF
TRBV19,TRBJ2-5,-,CASSSLLHPRGGGQETQYF
TRBV18,TRBJ2-4,once,CASSPRGLTIAKNIQYF
TRBV6-6,TRBJ2-6,-,CASKATGANVLTF